Included here is one T cell receptor beta chain sequence, with context. In the original processing: Reference gene primers were amplified, and this amplification served to estimate nucleated cell counts. TCRdb keeps only in-frame clones here, not all; method: immunoSEQ multiplex PCR. D and trimming come from the DNA, and the V and J calls and clone size come from that table. Here the sample spans about 220,000 clones, roughly four fifths being singletons. This sample was included in a study of blood T cell repertoires in COVID-19. At the level of the study: PBMCs, B-cell-depleted T cells, or T cells provided the cDNA or gDNA that made up the material.

Study members were between roughly 18 and 100 years old and lived in 25 or so US regions. Participants' reported clinical history set cohort assignment. In germline, CDR1 is SGDLS, CDR2 YYNGEE. The CDR3 is 15 amino acids. V lost 4 bases, J lost 0 bases, and 13 bases lay in between. The sequence came from a woman aged 55-69 years who had recovered from COVID-19. This chain joins TRBV9 and TRBJ1-1, with D perhaps matching TRBD1 (6 bases). The specimen sequenced was PBMCs or T cells enriched from blood (not recorded which). The CDR3 reads CASSPGTGMNTEAFF. CDR3 nucleotide sequence: TGTGCCAGCAGCCCAGGAACAGGGATGAACACTGAAGCTTTCTTT. Full variable domain (rest looked up from reference TRBV9 and TRBJ1-1): DSGVTQTPKHLITATGQRVTLRCSPRSGDLSVYWYQQSLDQGLQFLIQYYNGEERAKGNILERFSAQQFPDLHSELNLSSLELGDSALYFCASSPGTGMNTEAFFGQGTRLTVV.